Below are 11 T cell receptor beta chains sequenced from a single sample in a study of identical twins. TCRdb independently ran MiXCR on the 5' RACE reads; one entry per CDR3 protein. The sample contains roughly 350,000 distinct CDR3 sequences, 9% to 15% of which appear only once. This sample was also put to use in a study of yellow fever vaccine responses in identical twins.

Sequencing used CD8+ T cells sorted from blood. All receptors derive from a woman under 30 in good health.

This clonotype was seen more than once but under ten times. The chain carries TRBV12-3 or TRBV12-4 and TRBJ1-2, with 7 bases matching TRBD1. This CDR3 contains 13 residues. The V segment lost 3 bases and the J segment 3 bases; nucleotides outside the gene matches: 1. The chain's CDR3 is CASSLTGHYGYTF. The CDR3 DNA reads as TGTGCCAGCAGTTTGACAGGGCACTATGGCTACACCTTC.

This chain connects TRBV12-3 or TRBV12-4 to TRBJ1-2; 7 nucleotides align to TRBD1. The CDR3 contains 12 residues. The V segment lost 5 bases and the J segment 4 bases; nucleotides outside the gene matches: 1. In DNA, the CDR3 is TGTGCCAGCAGTACAGGGGCCTATGGCTACACCTTC. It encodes CASSTGAYGYTF.

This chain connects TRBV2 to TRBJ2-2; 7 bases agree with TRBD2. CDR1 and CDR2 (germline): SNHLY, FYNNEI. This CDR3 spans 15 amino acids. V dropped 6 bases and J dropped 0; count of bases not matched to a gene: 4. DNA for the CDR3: TGTGCCAGCAGAAAGCGGGACCCGAACACCGGGGAGCTGTTTTTT. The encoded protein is CASRKRDPNTGELFF. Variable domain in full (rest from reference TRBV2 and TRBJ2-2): EPEVTQTPSHQVTQMGQEVILRCVPISNHLYFYWYRQILGQKVEFLVSFYNNEISEKSEIFDDQFSVERPDGSNFTLKIRSTKLEDSAMYFCASRKRDPNTGELFFGEGSRLTVL.

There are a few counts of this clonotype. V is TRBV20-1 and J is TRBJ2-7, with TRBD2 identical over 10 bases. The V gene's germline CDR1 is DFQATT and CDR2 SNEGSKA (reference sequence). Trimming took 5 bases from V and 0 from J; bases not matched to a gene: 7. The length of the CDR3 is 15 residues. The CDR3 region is CSAVLAGISSYEQYV. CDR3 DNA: TGCAGTGCTGTACTAGCGGGGATTTCCTCCTACGAGCAGTACGTC.

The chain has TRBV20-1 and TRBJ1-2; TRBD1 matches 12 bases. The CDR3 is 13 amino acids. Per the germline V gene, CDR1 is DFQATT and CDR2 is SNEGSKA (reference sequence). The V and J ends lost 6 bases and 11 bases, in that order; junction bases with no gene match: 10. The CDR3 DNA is TGCAGTGCCACGGGACAGGGGGCGGCAGGGTACACCTTC. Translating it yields CSATGQGAAGYTF.

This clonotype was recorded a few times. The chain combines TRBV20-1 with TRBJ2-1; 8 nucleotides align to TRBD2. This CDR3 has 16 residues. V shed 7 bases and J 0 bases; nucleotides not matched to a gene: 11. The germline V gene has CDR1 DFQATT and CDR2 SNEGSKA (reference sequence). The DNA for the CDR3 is TGCAGTGTCCCACACGGCGGGGGGAGCTCCTACAATGAGCAGTTCTTC. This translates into CSVPHGGGSSYNEQFF.

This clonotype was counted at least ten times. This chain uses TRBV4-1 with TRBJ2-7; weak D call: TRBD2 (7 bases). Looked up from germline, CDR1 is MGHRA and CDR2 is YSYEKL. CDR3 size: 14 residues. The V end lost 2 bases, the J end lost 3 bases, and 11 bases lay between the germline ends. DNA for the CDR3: TGCGCCAGCAGCCAAATGAGGGGGGGCTACGAGCAGTACTTC. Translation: CASSQMRGGYEQYF.

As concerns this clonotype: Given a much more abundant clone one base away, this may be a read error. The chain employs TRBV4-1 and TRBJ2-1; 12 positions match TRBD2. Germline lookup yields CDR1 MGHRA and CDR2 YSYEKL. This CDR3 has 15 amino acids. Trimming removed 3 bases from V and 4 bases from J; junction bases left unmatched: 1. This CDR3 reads CASSHGLAGYNEQFF. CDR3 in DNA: TGCGCCAGCAGCCATGGACTAGCGGGGTACAATGAGCAGTTCTTC.

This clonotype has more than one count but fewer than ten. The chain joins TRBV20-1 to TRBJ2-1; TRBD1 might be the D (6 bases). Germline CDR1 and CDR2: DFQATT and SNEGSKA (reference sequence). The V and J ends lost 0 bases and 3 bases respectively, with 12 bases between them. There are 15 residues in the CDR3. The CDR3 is CSARDQGIFYNEQFF. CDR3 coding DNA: TGCAGTGCTAGAGACCAGGGGATTTTCTACAATGAGCAGTTCTTC.

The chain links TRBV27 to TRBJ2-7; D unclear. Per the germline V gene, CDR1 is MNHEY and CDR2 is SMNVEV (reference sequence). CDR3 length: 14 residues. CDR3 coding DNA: TGTGCCAGCAGTCATCGACACGACTCCCACGAGCAGTACGTC. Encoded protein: CASSHRHDSHEQYV.

This chain's CDR3 is CASSVWGYNEQFF. The CDR3 bases are TGCGCCAGCAGCGTCTGGGGTTACAATGAGCAGTTCTTC. This chain joins TRBV5-1 and TRBJ2-1, with D uncertain. The V gene's germline CDR1 is SGHRS and CDR2 YFSETQ. V was trimmed by 4 bases and J by 4 bases, leaving 9 bases between them. The CDR3 totals 13 residues.